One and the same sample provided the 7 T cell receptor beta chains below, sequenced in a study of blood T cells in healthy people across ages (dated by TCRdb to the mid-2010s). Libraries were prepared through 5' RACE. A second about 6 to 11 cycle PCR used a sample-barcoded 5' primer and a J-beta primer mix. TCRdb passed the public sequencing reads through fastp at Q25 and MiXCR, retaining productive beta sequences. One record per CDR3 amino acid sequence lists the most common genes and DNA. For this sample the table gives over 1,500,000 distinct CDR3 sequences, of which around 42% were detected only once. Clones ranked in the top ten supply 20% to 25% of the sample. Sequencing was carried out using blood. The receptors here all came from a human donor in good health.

The CDR3 region has the DNA TGCGCCAGCAGCGCGGTTACAGGGGATGGCTACACCTTC. This codes for CASSAVTGDGYTF. This chain uses TRBV5-1 with TRBJ1-2; 7 bases are a match to TRBD1. J gave up 6 bases and V 4 bases, and 6 bases lay outside the gene matches. The CDR3 is 13 amino acids. CDR1 and CDR2 from the germline V gene are SGHRS and YFSETQ.

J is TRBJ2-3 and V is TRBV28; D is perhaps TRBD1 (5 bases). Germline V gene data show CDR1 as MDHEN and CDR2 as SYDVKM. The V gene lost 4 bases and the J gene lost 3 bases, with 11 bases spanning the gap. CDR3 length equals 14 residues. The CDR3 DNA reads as TGTGCCAGCAGTTGCGTGGCAGGGACAGATACGCAGTATTTT. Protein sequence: CASSCVAGTDTQYF. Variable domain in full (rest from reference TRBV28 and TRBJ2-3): DVKVTQSSRYLVKRTGEKVFLECVQDMDHENMFWYRQDPGLGLRLIYFSYDVKMKEKGDIPEGYSVSREKKERFSLILESASTNQTSMYLCASSCVAGTDTQYFGPGTRLTVL.

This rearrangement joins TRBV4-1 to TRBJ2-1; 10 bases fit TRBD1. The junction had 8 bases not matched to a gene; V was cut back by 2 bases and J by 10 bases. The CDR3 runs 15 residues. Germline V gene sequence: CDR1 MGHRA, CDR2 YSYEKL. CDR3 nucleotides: TGCGCCAGCAGCCAAAGTCCCGGGACAGGGGACGAGCAGTTCTTC. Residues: CASSQSPGTGDEQFF.

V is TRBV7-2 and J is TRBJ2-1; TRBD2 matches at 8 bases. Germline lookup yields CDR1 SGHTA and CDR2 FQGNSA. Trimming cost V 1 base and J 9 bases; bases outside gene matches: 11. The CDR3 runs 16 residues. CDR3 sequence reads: CASSLDGAGGIGEQFF. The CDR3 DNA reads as TGTGCCAGCAGCTTAGACGGGGCGGGGGGCATAGGTGAGCAGTTCTTC.

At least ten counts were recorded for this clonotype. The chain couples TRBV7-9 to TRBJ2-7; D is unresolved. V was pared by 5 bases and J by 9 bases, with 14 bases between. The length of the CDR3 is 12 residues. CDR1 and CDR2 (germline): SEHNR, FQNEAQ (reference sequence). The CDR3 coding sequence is TGTGCCAGCAGCACTTCACTCTACCCGCAGTACTTC. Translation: CASSTSLYPQYF.

The CDR3 spells CASSPSTDSTYNEQFF. CDR3 DNA sequence: TGTGCCAGCTCACCTTCGACAGATTCGACCTACAATGAGCAGTTCTTC. The rearrangement joins TRBV18 to TRBJ2-1, with a tentative D call TRBD1 (5 bases). This CDR3 spans 16 amino acids. Germline loops: CDR1 KGHSH, CDR2 LQKENI. With 3 bases removed from V and 2 bases from J, the gap between germline ends came to 14 bases.

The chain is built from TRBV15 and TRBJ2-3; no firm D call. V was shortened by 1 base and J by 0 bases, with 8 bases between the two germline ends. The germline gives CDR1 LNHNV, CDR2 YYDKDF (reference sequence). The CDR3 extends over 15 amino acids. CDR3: CATSRVGRSTDTQYF. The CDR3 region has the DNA TGTGCCACCAGCAGAGTGGGCAGAAGCACAGATACGCAGTATTTT.